These T cell receptor beta chains were read from a single sample in a study of T cells in Graves' hyperthyroidism and ophthalmopathy. Via MiXCR, TCRdb re-called the multiplex PCR reads, giving one row per CDR3 protein. The data contain some 360,000 distinct CDR3 sequences, 15% to 20% of them singletons. The sequenced sample was blood. Every receptor here comes from a woman aged 40 to 50 with Graves' ophthalmopathy. CDR3s include the opening cysteine and the closing phenylalanine or tryptophan. A D gene is named only where the DNA matches it firmly. Not all rows give a size; the values are once, few, many and, for expanded clones, a class.

D gene	clone size	V gene	J gene	CDR3 DNA	CDR3 protein
NA	many	TRBV20-1	TRBJ2-1	TGCAGACCTTATACCCTTCGAGGCAGTGGAAATGAGCAGTTCTTC	CRPYTLRGSGNEQFF
NA	many	TRBV6-5	TRBJ1-3	TGTGCCAGCCTAACTGTCCCTTCCGGGCCATACTCTGGAAACACCATATATTTT	CASLTVPSGPYSGNTIYF
NA	many	TRBV24-1	TRBJ1-5	TGTGCCACCAGCGGGACACCTAGCAATCAGCCCCAGCATTTT	CATSGTPSNQPQHF
TRBD2	NA	TRBV12-3/TRBV12-4	TRBJ2-2	TGTGCCAGCAGTTCACTAGCGGGAGGTACCGGGGAGCTGTTTTTT	CASSSLAGGTGELFF
NA	NA	TRBV6-5	TRBJ2-5	TGTGCCAGCAGTTACCAAGGCCCGGGGATAGGAGAGACCCAGTACTTC	CASSYQGPGIGETQYF
NA	many	TRBV2	TRBJ2-7	TGTGCCAGCAGTTACCGGACAGCCTCCTACGAGCAGTACTTC	CASSYRTASYEQYF
NA	many	TRBV6-1	TRBJ1-1	TGTGCCAGCACCGATATTGTGGGCGACAGGGAAGCTTTCTTT	CASTDIVGDREAFF
NA	many	TRBV11-2	TRBJ2-7	TGTGCCAGCAGTTACTCGGCCAGGGCCCACGAGCAGTACTTC	CASSYSARAHEQYF
TRBD1	many	TRBV11-2	TRBJ1-2	TGTGCCAGCAGCTTAGACGGGACAGCGCCTTTTAACTATGGCTACACCTTC	CASSLDGTAPFNYGYTF
NA	many	TRBV19	TRBJ1-5	TGTGCCAGCGTAAGGGGGATCAATCAGCCCCAGCATTTT	CASVRGINQPQHF
TRBD1	many	TRBV29-1	TRBJ2-5	TGCAGCGTTGAAGACCGAGGAGGGACAGGGGTTGCAGAGACCCAGTACTTC	CSVEDRGGTGVAETQYF
NA	many	TRBV28	TRBJ1-5	TGTGCCAGCAGTTTAACAGGTTGGCAGCCCCAGCATTTT	CASSLTGWQPQHF
TRBD1	NA	TRBV3-1	TRBJ2-7	TGTGCCAGCAGCCAAGACCGAATCCGGGACAGGGCGCTCAAGTCCTACGAGCAGTACTTC	CASSQDRIRDRALKSYEQYF
TRBD2	many	TRBV6-5	TRBJ2-7	TGTGCCAGTGGGGGGGGGTTCTACGAGCAGTACTTC	CASGGGFYEQYF
NA	once	TRBV12-3/TRBV12-4	TRBJ2-7	TGTGCCAGCAGTTTAGACAGGGTCTATATGACCGAGCAGTACTTC	CASSLDRVYMTEQYF
NA	NA	TRBV4-1	TRBJ2-7	TGCGCCAGCAGCCAAGGGCCCACGCAGGAGCAGTACTTC	CASSQGPTQEQYF
NA	NA	TRBV20-1	TRBJ2-5	TGCAGTGCTAGACCCCAGGGGGAGACCCAGTACTTC	CSARPQGETQYF
TRBD1	many	TRBV10-2	TRBJ2-5	TGCGCCAGCGCCGGACAGGGGATTAAAGAGACCCAGTACTTC	CASAGQGIKETQYF
TRBD1	many	TRBV4-2	TRBJ1-1	TGTGCCAGCAGCCAACAAGACAGGGGGCGATACACTGAAGCTTTCTTT	CASSQQDRGRYTEAFF
NA	once	TRBV6-5	TRBJ2-5	TGTGCCAGTAGGACAGTGCAAGAGACCCAGTACTTC	CASRTVQETQYF
NA	many	TRBV6-1	TRBJ2-7	TGTGCCAGCTCCGGCGGGACGCTCTACGAGCAGTACTTC	CASSGGTLYEQYF
NA	many	TRBV5-1	TRBJ1-1	TGCGCCAGCAGCCCTACAGCTCAGGGCTACACTGAAGCTTTCTTT	CASSPTAQGYTEAFF
NA	NA	TRBV6-1	TRBJ1-6	TGTGCCAGCAGTGAACATCAGGCGGGAAATTCACCCCTCCACTTT	CASSEHQAGNSPLHF
NA	many	TRBV6-1	TRBJ1-1	TGTGCCAGCAGTGAAGTAAGGGTTTCCACTGAAGCTTTCTTT	CASSEVRVSTEAFF
NA	many	TRBV30	TRBJ1-5	TGTGCCTGGAGTGAGCGCGGACCCAATCAGCCCCAGCATTTT	CAWSERGPNQPQHF
NA	many	TRBV19	TRBJ1-5	TGTGCCAGTAGGAGACAGGCGTCCAATCAGCCCCAGCATTTT	CASRRQASNQPQHF
NA	NA	TRBV12-3/TRBV12-4	TRBJ1-1	TGTGCCAGCACCCTAAGGGGGGCAACTGAAGCTTTCTTT	CASTLRGATEAFF
NA	many	TRBV19	TRBJ1-1	TGTGCCAGTAGTATTAGGTTTAGGGGGGATGAAGCTTTCTTT	CASSIRFRGDEAFF
TRBD1	many	TRBV12-3/TRBV12-4	TRBJ2-5	TGTGCCAGCAGTCCCGAGGCAGGACAGGGTGGTAAGACCCAGTACTTC	CASSPEAGQGGKTQYF
TRBD1	NA	TRBV12-5	TRBJ1-1	TGTGCTAGTGGTTTGGTGACAGGGGGGAGCACTGAAGCTTTCTTT	CASGLVTGGSTEAFF
NA	many	TRBV27	TRBJ2-5	TGTGCCAGCAGTTTACTGGGGAATCAGGAGACCCAGTACTTC	CASSLLGNQETQYF
TRBD1	NA	TRBV6-1	TRBJ1-1	TGTGCCAGCACTCAGGGGGTTTGGAACACTGAAGCTTTCTTT	CASTQGVWNTEAFF
NA	many	TRBV29-1	TRBJ1-1	TGCAGCGTTGCCCAGGGCACTGAAGCTTTCTTT	CSVAQGTEAFF
TRBD1	many	TRBV29-1	TRBJ2-7	TGCAGCGTTGATGTACAGGGGGCCCACGAGCAGTACTTC	CSVDVQGAHEQYF
TRBD1	NA	TRBV6-2/TRBV6-3	TRBJ1-1	TGTGCCAGCAGTTACTCCACAGGGGGCCCCAAGACTGAAGCTTTCTTT	CASSYSTGGPKTEAFF
NA	many	TRBV9	TRBJ2-7	TGTGCCAGCAGCGTAGGGTCGGAGGCATACGAGCAGTACTTC	CASSVGSEAYEQYF
NA	many	TRBV15	TRBJ2-2	TGTGCCACCAGCAGAGTGGCCGTTGCGAACACCGGGGAGCTGTTTTTT	CATSRVAVANTGELFF
TRBD2	many	TRBV11-2	TRBJ2-7	TGTGCCAGCAGCTTAGACAGGGCCCCCGGCGGGAGTTTCCCTTACGAGCAGTACTTC	CASSLDRAPGGSFPYEQYF
NA	many	TRBV18	TRBJ1-6	TGTGCCAGCTCCCAAATAGAAGGTTCACCCCTCCACTTT	CASSQIEGSPLHF
NA	NA	TRBV6-1	TRBJ2-5	TGTGCCAGCAGACAGGGAAGCGGGACCCAGTACTTC	CASRQGSGTQYF
TRBD2	many	TRBV30	TRBJ2-7	TGTGCCTGGAGAGACAGCGGGACCCGCTACGAGCAGTACTTC	CAWRDSGTRYEQYF
TRBD2	many	TRBV12-3/TRBV12-4	TRBJ2-7	TGTGCCAGCAGTCTGGGGACTAGCGGGAATAGCGAGCAGTACTTC	CASSLGTSGNSEQYF
NA	NA	TRBV2	TRBJ1-1	TGTGCCAGCAGGGGACATGGACCCAGGAACACTGAAGCTTTCTTT	CASRGHGPRNTEAFF
NA	NA	TRBV12-3/TRBV12-4	TRBJ2-2	TGTGCCAGCAGTTTATACGGACAGCTAAACACCGGGGAGCTGTTTTTT	CASSLYGQLNTGELFF
NA	NA	TRBV19	TRBJ1-2	TGTGCCAGTAGTCGTCGGTTCGGTAATCTCCGAGACTATGGCTACACCTTC	CASSRRFGNLRDYGYTF
NA	few	TRBV30	TRBJ1-1	TGTGCCTGGAGGCCGGGGCCCGAAGCTTTCTTT	CAWRPGPEAFF
NA	many	TRBV27	TRBJ1-3	TGTGCCAGCATACTAGGGGCTGGAAACACCATATATTTT	CASILGAGNTIYF
TRBD1	many	TRBV19	TRBJ1-2	TGTGCCAGTAGGGGGGACAGGGGATCTACTAACTATGGCTACACCTTC	CASRGDRGSTNYGYTF
TRBD2	many	TRBV27	TRBJ2-7	TGTGCCAGCCGCCTAGCGGGAGGCTACGAGCAGTACTTC	CASRLAGGYEQYF
TRBD1	NA	TRBV28	TRBJ1-1	TGTGCCAGCACACCCTTTAAAGGGGGCGCGATCACTGAAGCTTTCTTT	CASTPFKGGAITEAFF
NA	many	TRBV30	TRBJ2-7	TGTGCCTGGAGTGGACTATCGACCTACGAGCAGTACTTC	CAWSGLSTYEQYF
TRBD2	few	TRBV6-5	TRBJ2-7	TGTGCCAGCAGTTACCCCACTAGCGCCGGGTTCCACGAGCAGTACTTC	CASSYPTSAGFHEQYF
NA	many	TRBV4-1	TRBJ1-1	TGCGCCAGCAGCCTTCAAACCGGGACGGAATACACTGAAGCTTTCTTT	CASSLQTGTEYTEAFF
NA	many	TRBV28	TRBJ1-1	TGTGCCAGCAGTGGGCTCCAGACACCTTCGGAAGCTTTCTTT	CASSGLQTPSEAFF
TRBD1	few	TRBV5-1	TRBJ2-7	TGCGCCAGCAGCGCCACCCGGGACAGGGTGGTTTCCTACGAGCAGTACTTC	CASSATRDRVVSYEQYF
NA	many	TRBV11-2	TRBJ1-1	TGTGCCAGCAGCTTAGAATGGTGGGGGCTGAACACTGAAGCTTTCTTT	CASSLEWWGLNTEAFF
TRBD2	once	TRBV24-1	TRBJ2-1	TGTGCCACCAGTGACCGATCGGGAGGGGGGGAGTTCTTC	CATSDRSGGGEFF
TRBD1	many	TRBV11-1	TRBJ1-2	TGTGCCAGCAGCTTATCCCCGGCACCGGGACAGGGGATCGGTGGCTACACCTTC	CASSLSPAPGQGIGGYTF
NA	many	TRBV14	TRBJ2-7	TGTGCCAGCAGCCAAGTTATAACGGGAGAGCAGTACTTC	CASSQVITGEQYF